This is a list of T cell receptor beta chains from one sample in a study of PD-L1 blockade in urothelial cancer. Method: immunoSEQ multiplex PCR; TCRdb's copy keeps in-frame clones and lacks some. The repertoire holds more than 85,000 clones, roughly nine tenths seen once, with just over 0.9% in the top ten. The material was PBMCs, obtained around atezolizumab (anti-PD-L1) treatment. Receptors were obtained from an elderly woman with urothelial cancer. CDR3s include the opening cysteine and the closing phenylalanine or tryptophan. A D gene is named only where the DNA matches it firmly. Not all rows give a size; the values are once, few, many and, for expanded clones, a class.

J gene: TRBJ2-3
clone size: once
V gene: TRBV5-6
CDR3 length: 15
D gene: TRBD1
CDR3 DNA: TGTGCCAGCAGCTTGGGATCGACAGGGGCGGATACGCAGTATTTT
CDR3 protein: CASSLGSTGADTQYF

J gene: TRBJ2-2
clone size: .
V gene: TRBV10-3
CDR3 length: 16
D gene: .
CDR3 DNA: TGTGCCATCAACGACAGGCGCAAGATGAACACCGGGGAGCTGTTTTTT
CDR3 protein: CAINDRRKMNTGELFF

J gene: TRBJ2-1
clone size: .
V gene: TRBV30
CDR3 length: 11
D gene: .
CDR3 DNA: TGTGCCTGGAGTGTAAGTCAGGAGCAGTTCTTC
CDR3 protein: CAWSVSQEQFF

J gene: TRBJ2-4
clone size: .
V gene: TRBV28
CDR3 length: 16
D gene: TRBD2
CDR3 DNA: TGTGCCAGCAGTTTTCTCAGCGGGAGGAGTGAAAACATTCAGTACTTC
CDR3 protein: CASSFLSGRSENIQYF

J gene: TRBJ1-3
clone size: .
V gene: TRBV5-1
CDR3 length: 16
D gene: .
CDR3 DNA: TGCGCCAGCAGCGCTGGACAGTCTAACCCTGGAAACACCATATATTTT
CDR3 protein: CASSAGQSNPGNTIYF

J gene: TRBJ2-1
clone size: .
V gene: TRBV10-3
CDR3 length: 15
D gene: TRBD2
CDR3 DNA: TGTGCCATATCTAGCGGGATGGGCTCCTACAATGAGCAGTTCTTC
CDR3 protein: CAISSGMGSYNEQFF

J gene: TRBJ2-1
clone size: .
V gene: TRBV5-1
CDR3 length: 18
D gene: TRBD2
CDR3 DNA: TGCGCCAGCAGCCAGGGTGGGTCTAGCGGGAGTGTGGGCAATGAGCAGTTCTTC
CDR3 protein: CASSQGGSSGSVGNEQFF

J gene: TRBJ2-1
clone size: few
V gene: TRBV6-6
CDR3 length: 15
D gene: TRBD2
CDR3 DNA: TGTGCCAGCAGTGCCACTAGCGGGAGGGCCTATGAGCAGTTCTTC
CDR3 protein: CASSATSGRAYEQFF

J gene: TRBJ2-1
clone size: .
V gene: TRBV18
CDR3 length: 17
D gene: TRBD2
CDR3 DNA: TGTGCCAGCTCACCAATCACTAGCGGGATCTTATACAATGAGCAGTTCTTC
CDR3 protein: CASSPITSGILYNEQFF

J gene: TRBJ2-7
clone size: .
V gene: TRBV28
CDR3 length: 16
D gene: .
CDR3 DNA: TGTGCCAGCAGTTTATCCGCGACAGACAGTTCCTACGAGCAGTACTTC
CDR3 protein: CASSLSATDSSYEQYF

J gene: TRBJ2-7
clone size: .
V gene: TRBV7-2
CDR3 length: 15
D gene: TRBD2
CDR3 DNA: TGTGCCAGCAGCTTAATTCCAGCGGGGAGCTACGAGCAGTACTTC
CDR3 protein: CASSLIPAGSYEQYF

J gene: TRBJ2-3
clone size: .
V gene: TRBV5-1
CDR3 length: 18
D gene: .
CDR3 DNA: TGCGCCAGCAGCTTGGGGGGTTCGGGACTCACGAGCCGGGATACGCAGTATTTT
CDR3 protein: CASSLGGSGLTSRDTQYF

J gene: TRBJ1-1
clone size: .
V gene: TRBV14
CDR3 length: 12
D gene: .
CDR3 DNA: TGTGCCAGCAGCCAACAGGGATTTGAAGCTTTCTTT
CDR3 protein: CASSQQGFEAFF

J gene: TRBJ2-1
clone size: once
V gene: TRBV9
CDR3 length: 16
D gene: TRBD2
CDR3 DNA: TGTGCCAGCAGCGTAGAGGATAGCGGGAGCTTCAATGAGCAGTTCTTC
CDR3 protein: CASSVEDSGSFNEQFF

J gene: TRBJ2-1
clone size: .
V gene: TRBV5-1
CDR3 length: 14
D gene: .
CDR3 DNA: TGCGCCAGCAGCTTGGATCGGGCGCGGGATGGGCAGTTCTTC
CDR3 protein: CASSLDRARDGQFF

J gene: TRBJ1-3
clone size: .
V gene: TRBV6-1
CDR3 length: 16
D gene: TRBD1
CDR3 DNA: TGTGCCAGCAGTGCCGGGACAGGGAACAGTGGAAACACCATATATTTT
CDR3 protein: CASSAGTGNSGNTIYF

J gene: TRBJ2-5
clone size: once
V gene: TRBV29-1
CDR3 length: 16
D gene: TRBD2
CDR3 DNA: TGCAGCGTTGAGGGGCCGGAGCGGGAGATGGGGGAGACCCAGTACTTC
CDR3 protein: CSVEGPEREMGETQYF

J gene: TRBJ1-2
clone size: .
V gene: TRBV30
CDR3 length: 15
D gene: TRBD1
CDR3 DNA: TGTGCCTGGAGTGTAGGGACAGGGGGACTCTATGGCTACACCTTC
CDR3 protein: CAWSVGTGGLYGYTF

J gene: TRBJ1-4
clone size: .
V gene: TRBV2
CDR3 length: 16
D gene: TRBD1
CDR3 DNA: TGTGCCAGCAGTGCGAGACAGGGTGCAACTAATGAAAAACTGTTTTTT
CDR3 protein: CASSARQGATNEKLFF

J gene: TRBJ2-2
clone size: .
V gene: TRBV25-1
CDR3 length: 16
D gene: TRBD1
CDR3 DNA: TGTGCCAGCAGTTTTCAAGGGGGCGGCGACACCGGGGAGCTGTTTTTT
CDR3 protein: CASSFQGGGDTGELFF

J gene: TRBJ2-3
clone size: .
V gene: TRBV10-2
CDR3 length: 14
D gene: TRBD2
CDR3 DNA: TGCGCCACCAAAAGCGGGAGGGGGACAGATACGCAGTATTTT
CDR3 protein: CATKSGRGTDTQYF

J gene: TRBJ1-5
clone size: .
V gene: TRBV15
CDR3 length: 14
D gene: TRBD1
CDR3 DNA: TGTGCCACCAGCAGGACAGGGGGAGATCAGCCCCAGCATTTT
CDR3 protein: CATSRTGGDQPQHF

J gene: TRBJ1-2
clone size: once
V gene: TRBV11-2
CDR3 length: 14
D gene: TRBD1
CDR3 DNA: TGTGCCAGCAGCCCGGGGACAGGGTGGGATGGCTACACCTTC
CDR3 protein: CASSPGTGWDGYTF

J gene: TRBJ1-1
clone size: .
V gene: TRBV10-3
CDR3 length: 14
D gene: TRBD1
CDR3 DNA: TGTGCCATCAGTCCCTGGACAGGGGAAACTGAAGCTTTCTTT
CDR3 protein: CAISPWTGETEAFF

J gene: TRBJ1-1
clone size: .
V gene: TRBV29-1
CDR3 length: 12
D gene: .
CDR3 DNA: TGCAGCGTCGACAGGACGAACACTGAAGCTTTCTTT
CDR3 protein: CSVDRTNTEAFF

J gene: TRBJ2-7
clone size: .
V gene: TRBV6-6
CDR3 length: 12
D gene: TRBD1
CDR3 DNA: TGTGCCAGCCGGGACAGGGGCTCCGAGCAGTACTTC
CDR3 protein: CASRDRGSEQYF

J gene: TRBJ1-2
clone size: .
V gene: TRBV5-4
CDR3 length: 14
D gene: TRBD1
CDR3 DNA: TGTGCCAGCAGCGCGGGACAGTCTAACTATGGCTACACCTTC
CDR3 protein: CASSAGQSNYGYTF

J gene: TRBJ2-1
clone size: once
V gene: TRBV18
CDR3 length: 18
D gene: TRBD2
CDR3 DNA: TGTGCCAGCTCACCACGGGGACTAGCGGGATCCTCCTACAATGAGCAGTTCTTC
CDR3 protein: CASSPRGLAGSSYNEQFF

J gene: TRBJ1-5
clone size: .
V gene: TRBV29-1
CDR3 length: 11
D gene: .
CDR3 DNA: TGCAGCGGTATAAACAATCAGCCCCAGCATTTT
CDR3 protein: CSGINNQPQHF

J gene: TRBJ2-5
clone size: .
V gene: TRBV27
CDR3 length: 15
D gene: TRBD1
CDR3 DNA: TGTGCCAGCAGTCTGGGGACAGGGCGGCAAGAGACCCAGTACTTC
CDR3 protein: CASSLGTGRQETQYF

J gene: TRBJ2-1
clone size: few
V gene: TRBV6-1
CDR3 length: 15
D gene: TRBD2
CDR3 DNA: TGTGCCAGCAGCACTAGCGGTAGCTCCTACAATGAGCAGTTCTTC
CDR3 protein: CASSTSGSSYNEQFF

J gene: TRBJ1-5
clone size: .
V gene: TRBV2
CDR3 length: 13
D gene: TRBD1
CDR3 DNA: TGTGCCAGCAGGGACAGGACCAATCAGCCCCAGCATTTT
CDR3 protein: CASRDRTNQPQHF

J gene: TRBJ2-1
clone size: .
V gene: TRBV27
CDR3 length: 12
D gene: TRBD1
CDR3 DNA: TGTGCCAGCACAGGCAGGGGGCATGAGCAGTTCTTC
CDR3 protein: CASTGRGHEQFF

J gene: TRBJ1-5
clone size: .
V gene: TRBV19
CDR3 length: 14
D gene: .
CDR3 DNA: TGTGCCAGTAGTATAGCAGGGCTGAATCAGCCCCAGCATTTT
CDR3 protein: CASSIAGLNQPQHF

J gene: TRBJ1-2
clone size: .
V gene: TRBV5-6
CDR3 length: 15
D gene: .
CDR3 DNA: TGTGCCAGCAGCTTGGTCCACAGGGAGGGCTATGGCTACACCTTC
CDR3 protein: CASSLVHREGYGYTF

J gene: TRBJ2-1
clone size: .
V gene: TRBV30
CDR3 length: 14
D gene: TRBD2
CDR3 DNA: TGTGCCTGGAGTGTAACTAGCGGCCACAATGAGCAGTTCTTC
CDR3 protein: CAWSVTSGHNEQFF

J gene: TRBJ2-7
clone size: once
V gene: TRBV5-1
CDR3 length: 14
D gene: .
CDR3 DNA: TGCGCCAGCAGCTTGGATACGGGTGTGAGGGAGCAGTACTTC
CDR3 protein: CASSLDTGVREQYF

J gene: TRBJ2-5
clone size: .
V gene: TRBV19
CDR3 length: 19
D gene: .
CDR3 DNA: TGTGCCAGTAGCCCTGGTGGGTACACCGGGACATCGGGAATGGAGACCCAGTACTTC
CDR3 protein: CASSPGGYTGTSGMETQYF

J gene: TRBJ2-1
clone size: .
V gene: TRBV5-4
CDR3 length: 17
D gene: TRBD2
CDR3 DNA: TGTGCCAGCAGCTTGGATCTACTAGCGGGTGGGAGGGATGAGCAGTTCTTC
CDR3 protein: CASSLDLLAGGRDEQFF

J gene: TRBJ2-7
clone size: .
V gene: TRBV6-5
CDR3 length: 14
D gene: .
CDR3 DNA: TGTGCCAGCAGTTCGCGGACAGCCGTCTACGAGCAGTACTTC
CDR3 protein: CASSSRTAVYEQYF

J gene: TRBJ1-1
clone size: .
V gene: TRBV6-5
CDR3 length: 14
D gene: .
CDR3 DNA: TGTGCCAGCAGTTACTCGAGGGGGTTGACTGAAGCTTTCTTT
CDR3 protein: CASSYSRGLTEAFF

J gene: TRBJ2-1
clone size: .
V gene: TRBV7-6
CDR3 length: 15
D gene: .
CDR3 DNA: TGTGCCAGCAGCTTAAGTCACAGCTCCTACAATGAGCAGTTCTTC
CDR3 protein: CASSLSHSSYNEQFF